The present entry profiles one T cell receptor (beta chain) with its context. This sample was included in a study of blood T cell repertoires in COVID-19. Study as a whole: The origin of the acute and convalescent COVID-19 samples was the United States, Italy and Spain.

This table comes from immunoSEQ multiplex PCR, and its TCRdb copy is limited to in-frame clones, with some not included. The sample lists approximately 250,000 clones, over 80% occurring once. The clonotype was recovered from a woman aged 70 to 79 with COVID-19, enrolled during active disease. The sample was peripheral blood.

CDR3 sequence: CATSRLGAGNTIYF. The CDR3 bases are TGTGCCACCAGCAGGTTGGGAGCGGGAAACACCATATATTTT. The rearrangement uses TRBV15 and TRBJ1-3; D unresolved. The germline V gene has CDR1 LNHNV and CDR2 YYDKDF (reference sequence). Trimming pared 3 bases from V and 4 bases from J, leaving 10 bases between. The CDR3 is 14 residues long.